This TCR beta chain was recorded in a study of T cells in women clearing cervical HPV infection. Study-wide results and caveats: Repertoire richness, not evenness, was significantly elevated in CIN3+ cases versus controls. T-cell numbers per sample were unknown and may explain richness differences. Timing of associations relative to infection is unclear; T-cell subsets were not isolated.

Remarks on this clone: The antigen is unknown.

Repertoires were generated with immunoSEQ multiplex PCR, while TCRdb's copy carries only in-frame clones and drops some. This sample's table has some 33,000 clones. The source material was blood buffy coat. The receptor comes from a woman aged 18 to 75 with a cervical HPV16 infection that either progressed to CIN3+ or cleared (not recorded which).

The CDR3 bases that were read are TGTGCCAGTAGTCCTACCGGGACAGGGGTTGGTCCAGATACG. Protein product: CASSPTGTGVGPDT. The full CDR3 protein is CASSPTGTGVGPDTQYF. This chain uses TRBV19 with TRBJ2-3, with 10 bases that match TRBD1. The read comes to an end 3 residues before the CDR3 does, leaving the germline J gene to fill in the end. Losses at the gene ends were 5 bases for V and 4 bases for J; bases not matched to a gene: 12. CDR1 and CDR2 from the germline V gene are LNHDA and SQIVND (reference sequence). This CDR3 has 17 amino acids. Drawing the rest from reference TRBV19 and TRBJ2-3, the complete variable domain is DGGITQSPKYLFRKEGQNVTLSCEQNLNHDAMYWYRQDPGQGLRLIYYSQIVNDFQKGDIAEGYSVSREKKESFPLTVTSAQKNPTAFYLCASSPTGTGVGPDTQYFGPGTRLTVL.